The 14 T cell receptor beta chains reported below all come from one sample, sequenced in a study of blood T cell repertoires in COVID-19. Only in-frame clones appear in the TCRdb table, and some are missing; sequencing was by immunoSEQ multiplex PCR. The sample holds about 310,000 clones, around 89% seen once. Sample: PBMCs or T cells enriched from blood (not recorded which). These receptors were taken from a woman between 18 and 30 years old with acute COVID-19.

V and J are TRBV6-1 and TRBJ2-3, with a weak D call TRBD2 (5 bases). Germline CDR1 is MNHNS and CDR2 is SASEGT. The CDR3 contains 14 residues. The ends were cut back, 0 bases at V and 1 base at J, with 5 bases in the middle. CDR3 sequence reads: CASSEASGTDTQYF. The CDR3 nucleotides read TGTGCCAGCAGTGAAGCTAGCGGCACAGATACGCAGTATTTT.

The CDR3 region has the DNA TGCGCCAGCATGGGACTGCCGAACACTGAAGCTTTCTTT. Its translation: CASMGLPNTEAFF. V usage is TRBV23-1 and J usage is TRBJ1-1; D might be TRBD1 (5 bases). Being an ORF, TRBV23-1 has a function that is uncertain. The CDR3 covers 13 residues. The ends were cut back, 7 bases at V and 1 base at J, with 10 bases in the middle.

Concerning this clone: This sample also contains other DNA sequences that code for the same CDR3. The chain joins TRBV18 to TRBJ1-4, with TRBD1 matching 10 bases. The V and J ends lost 3 bases and 7 bases, in that order; junction bases with no gene match: 2. CDR3 length: 14 residues. Germline V CDR1 and CDR2: KGHSH, LQKENI. CDR3 in amino acids: CASSPGQGGEKLFF. For the CDR3, the DNA is TGTGCCAGCTCACCCGGACAGGGGGGTGAAAAACTGTTTTTT.

This clone has just a few counts. The rearrangement uses TRBV5-6 and TRBJ1-2; 7 bases align to TRBD1. The CDR3 consists of 15 residues. Germline CDR1 is SGHDT and CDR2 is YYEEEE. With 0 bases clipped from V and 7 bases from J, the junction kept 9 bases outside the gene matches. The CDR3 DNA is TGTGCCAGCAGCTTGGAGTCAGGGGGGTCATCTGGCTACACCTTC. Its protein product is CASSLESGGSSGYTF.

The rearrangement uses TRBV24-1 and TRBJ1-3; 8 bases fit TRBD1. The junction had 7 bases not matched to a gene; V was cut back by 3 bases and J by 4 bases. The germline gives CDR1 KGHDR, CDR2 SFDVKD. The CDR3 contains 16 residues. The DNA of the CDR3 is TGTGCCACCAGTGATCCATCGACAGGGGACGGAAACACCATATATTTT. It translates to CATSDPSTGDGNTIYF.

The chain has TRBV5-1 and TRBJ2-3; 16 bases align to TRBD2. CDR1 SGHRS and CDR2 YFSETQ come from the germline V gene. With V trimmed by 3 bases and J by 6 bases, 7 bases remained unmatched. CDR3 length: 17 amino acids. CDR3 sequence (DNA): TGCGCCAGCAGCTGGGGGACTAGCGGGAGGGCCTTGGATACGCAGTATTTT. Amino acid sequence: CASSWGTSGRALDTQYF.

This clone has a single count. V and J are TRBV19 and TRBJ1-1, with D perhaps TRBD1 (6 bases). The CDR3 contains 15 residues. V lost 5 bases and J 8 bases, leaving 21 bases between the germline ends. The germline V gene encodes CDR1 LNHDA and CDR2 SQIVND (reference sequence). This CDR3 reads CASSPWTATSGEAFF. DNA for the CDR3: TGTGCCAGTAGTCCTTGGACAGCGACTAGCGGGGAAGCTTTCTTT.

This clone was seen only a few times. V and J are TRBV4-1 and TRBJ1-1; TRBD1 matches 8 bases. With 0 bases clipped from V and 1 base from J, the junction kept 4 bases outside the gene matches. The CDR3 runs 16 residues. CDR1 is MGHRA and CDR2 is YSYEKL in the germline V gene. The CDR3 DNA is TGCGCCAGCAGCCAAGACCCCGGGACAGGGAACACTGAAGCTTTCTTT. This translates into CASSQDPGTGNTEAFF.

This chain connects TRBV7-3 to TRBJ1-2, with D possibly TRBD1 on 5 matching bases. Deletions cut 2 bases from V and 2 bases from J, with 15 bases between. Germline lookup yields CDR1 SGHTA and CDR2 FQGTGA. The CDR3 spans 16 residues. This chain's CDR3 is CASSLAGAEGNYGYTF. CDR3 nucleotides: TGTGCCAGCAGCTTAGCCGGCGCGGAGGGGAACTATGGCTACACCTTC.

There are a few counts of this clone. V gene TRBV24-1 combines with J gene TRBJ2-7; TRBD2 might be the D (6 bases). V was shortened by 5 bases and J by 3 bases, with 13 bases between the two germline ends. The CDR3 runs 14 residues. Germline-derived CDR1 and CDR2 are KGHDR and SFDVKD. CDR3 nucleotide sequence: TGTGCCACCAGTGTTGGGGGGATGGACTACGAGCAGTACTTC. Its protein is CATSVGGMDYEQYF.

The gene calls are TRBV6-5 and TRBJ2-1, with 10 bases that match TRBD2. J was trimmed by 7 bases and V by 2 bases; bases with no gene match: 5. The CDR3 is 15 amino acids. CDR1 and CDR2 from the germline V gene are MNHEY and SVGAGI. CDR3 in amino acids: CASSYLAGAINEQFF. The CDR3, as DNA: TGTGCCAGCAGTTACCTAGCGGGAGCAATAAATGAGCAGTTCTTC.

This clone was found once. The chain links TRBV29-1 to TRBJ1-4; TRBD1 agrees at 7 bases. The ends lost 4 bases at V and 5 bases at J; junction bases unmatched: 1. CDR1 is SQVTM and CDR2 is ANQGSEA in the germline V gene. The CDR3 loop spans 12 amino acids. The CDR3 sequence is CSVGQGNEKLFF. The CDR3 bases are TGCAGCGTTGGACAGGGCAATGAAAAACTGTTTTTT.

J is TRBJ2-1 and V is TRBV27; 10 bases are shared with TRBD2. The CDR3 consists of 15 residues. The V gene's germline CDR1 is MNHEY and CDR2 SMNVEV (reference sequence). The V and J ends lost 4 bases and 4 bases, in that order; junction bases with no gene match: 4. CDR3 DNA: TGTGCCAGCAGTTCTCTAGCGGGAGAGTACAATGAGCAGTTCTTC. This codes for CASSSLAGEYNEQFF.

V gene TRBV5-4 combines with J gene TRBJ2-7; D uncertain. Germline V CDR1 and CDR2: SGHNT, YYREEE (reference sequence). V gave up 0 bases and J gave up 3 bases, with 10 bases separating them. The length of the CDR3 is 14 residues. The CDR3 reads CASSLDRSLYEQYF. CDR3 nucleotides: TGTGCCAGCAGCTTGGACAGATCACTCTACGAGCAGTACTTC.